The 27 T cell receptor beta chains listed next were all sequenced from one sample in a study of blood T cell repertoires in COVID-19. Clones were sequenced by immunoSEQ multiplex PCR, and TCRdb holds only the in-frame ones, with some missing. The repertoire has under 200,000 clones, around 81% of them found once; the top ten carry about 2.6%. The source material was peripheral blood. These receptors were obtained from a human donor with acute or convalescent COVID-19. The donor label of this sample is uncertain.

The rearrangement uses TRBV19 and TRBJ1-2; D not certain. V was clipped by 5 bases and J by 4 bases, with 11 bases between them. The CDR3 covers 13 residues. Germline V gives CDR1 LNHDA, CDR2 SQIVND (reference sequence). DNA of the CDR3: TGTGCCAGTAGTCCCCCCGGGATCTATGGCTACACCTTC. Protein: CASSPPGIYGYTF.

The CDR3 loop is CASSDKPTPTDTQYF. CDR3 sequence (DNA): TGTGCCAGCAGTGACAAACCGACACCCACAGATACGCAGTATTTT. J is TRBJ2-3 and V is TRBV6-4; D remains ambiguous. The germline V gene has CDR1 MRHNA and CDR2 SNTAGT. Trimming pared 2 bases from V and 2 bases from J, leaving 11 bases between. The CDR3 has 15 residues.

The chain uses TRBV6-2 or TRBV6-3 and TRBJ2-1, with D possibly matching TRBD2 (5 bases). Germline CDR1 is MNHEY and CDR2 is SVGEGT. The CDR3 is 17 residues long. V was shortened by 6 bases and J by 0 bases, with 18 bases between the two germline ends. The CDR3 DNA reads TGTGCCAGCAGCCCCATTGGAGGCCTGAGCTCCTACAATGAGCAGTTCTTC. Amino acids: CASSPIGGLSSYNEQFF.

The chain recombines TRBV3-1 (or the pseudogene TRBV3-2) with TRBJ1-1; 9 bases map to TRBD1. Germline assignment: CDR1 LGHDT and CDR2 YNNKEL (reference sequence). V lost 8 bases and J lost 6; bases outside the gene matches: 7. The CDR3 runs to 13 residues. The CDR3 coding sequence is TGTGCCAGCGTCTTACAGGGGGCCGCTGAAGCTTTCTTT. This translates into CASVLQGAAEAFF.

V is TRBV6-6 and J is TRBJ1-6, with D unresolved. V lost 3 bases and J lost 5, with 11 bases in between. The CDR3 contains 15 residues. CDR1 is MNHNY, CDR2 SVGAGI, per germline (reference sequence). The CDR3 is CASSYEQRNNSPLHF. CDR3 bases: TGTGCCAGCAGTTATGAACAGCGGAATAATTCACCCCTCCACTTT.

This clone was seen only once. This rearrangement joins TRBV7-3 to TRBJ1-1; D is unresolved. The CDR3 is 13 residues long. The V and J ends lost 5 bases and 1 base respectively, with 8 bases between them. Germline V gene sequence: CDR1 SGHTA, CDR2 FQGTGA. The CDR3 DNA sequence: TGTGCCAGCAGCCCAGCGGAGAACACTGAAGCTTTCTTT. This encodes CASSPAENTEAFF.

This chain links TRBV11-3 with TRBJ2-7, with D possibly matching TRBD1 (6 bases). The CDR3 is made up of 16 amino acids. Trimming removed 0 bases at V and 0 bases at J, with 12 bases between. Germline CDR1 SGHNT, CDR2 YENEEA. The CDR3 loop is CASSLDSGASSYEQYF. As DNA, the CDR3 is TGTGCCAGCAGCTTAGACTCAGGGGCCAGCTCCTACGAGCAGTACTTC.

The chain joins TRBV6-1 to TRBJ2-3, with D hard to call. The V gene's germline CDR1 is MNHNS and CDR2 SASEGT. The CDR3 loop spans 13 amino acids. V dropped 0 bases and J dropped 8 bases, with 9 bases sitting between them. The CDR3 sequence: CASSEALAATQYF. The CDR3 DNA follows: TGTGCCAGCAGTGAAGCGCTGGCCGCTACGCAGTATTTT.

This clone was picked up a small number of times. CDR3 nucleotides: TGTGCCAGCAGCTTACCCCATGGAGGGCCCGAGTTCTTC. The encoded protein is CASSLPHGGPEFF. The V call is TRBV11-1, the J call TRBJ2-1, with D tentatively TRBD2 (6 bases). The CDR3 length is 13 residues. Trimming pared 2 bases from V and 14 bases from J, leaving 16 bases between. Germline CDR1 SGHAT, CDR2 FQDESV (reference sequence).

The genes are TRBV29-1 and TRBJ1-1; possibly TRBD1 for D (5 bases). V gave up 4 bases and J gave up 1 base, with 13 bases separating them. The CDR3 totals 14 residues. Germline V gene sequence: CDR1 SQVTM, CDR2 ANQGSEA. CDR3 amino acids: CSVVEGSGNTEAFF. CDR3 nucleotides: TGCAGCGTTGTGGAGGGGTCAGGGAACACTGAAGCTTTCTTT. The variable domain in full, completed from reference TRBV29-1 and TRBJ1-1, reads SAVISQKPSRDICQRGTSLTIQCQVDSQVTMMFWYRQQPGQSLTLIATANQGSEATYESGFVIDKFPISRPNLTFSTLTVSNMSPEDSSIYLCSVVEGSGNTEAFFGQGTRLTVV.

V usage is TRBV19 and J usage is TRBJ1-3; no firm D call. CDR1 is LNHDA and CDR2 is SQIVND in the germline V gene (reference sequence). This CDR3 has 15 residues. Trimming took 2 bases from V and 4 from J, leaving 12 bases between them. The CDR3 coding sequence is TGTGCCAGTAGTATAACCGTTGGAGAAGGAAACACCATATATTTT. It translates to CASSITVGEGNTIYF.

This chain connects TRBV19 to TRBJ2-5, with TRBD2 matching 9 bases. After removal of 1 base from V and 2 bases from J, the junction contained 2 bases not matched to a gene. In germline, CDR1 is LNHDA, CDR2 SQIVND (reference sequence). The CDR3 consists of 15 residues. DNA for the CDR3: TGTGCCAGTAGTATAGTCCTAGCGGGACAAGAGACCCAGTACTTC. Amino acid sequence: CASSIVLAGQETQYF.

The sample holds one count of this clone. The rearrangement joins TRBV6-5 to TRBJ2-7; D possibly corresponds to TRBD2 (6 bases). V was shortened by 8 bases and J by 5 bases, with 13 bases between the two germline ends. This CDR3 comprises 12 residues. Germline CDR1 is MNHEY and CDR2 is SVGAGI. The DNA for the CDR3 is TGTGCCAGCGGGGACTTGCGGGACGAGCAGTACTTC. This encodes CASGDLRDEQYF.

CDR3: CSVDVPPGTDTQYF. As DNA, the CDR3 is TGCAGCGTTGATGTCCCTCCAGGGACAGATACGCAGTATTTT. The V and J genes are TRBV29-1 and TRBJ2-3; D is possibly TRBD1 (5 bases). Between the trimmed V and J ends, which lost 3 bases and 3 bases, there was a span of 13 bases. CDR3 size: 14 residues. Germline V gene sequence: CDR1 SQVTM, CDR2 ANQGSEA.

This clone has only a few counts. The chain has TRBV9 and TRBJ1-5; 7 nucleotides agree with TRBD1. The CDR3 runs 14 residues. The germline V gene has CDR1 SGDLS and CDR2 YYNGEE. The ends lost 0 bases at V and 8 bases at J; junction bases unmatched: 5. CDR3 nucleotides: TGTGCCAGCAGCGTAGGTGTCAGGGGGGAGCCCCAGCATTTT. Its translation: CASSVGVRGEPQHF.

V usage is TRBV5-1 and J usage is TRBJ2-5; 8 bases are shared with TRBD1. The V gene's germline CDR1 is SGHRS and CDR2 YFSETQ. Trimming cost V 5 bases and J 2 bases; bases outside gene matches: 5. The CDR3 runs to 14 residues. CDR3 DNA sequence: TGCGCCAGCAGGACAGGGGCTATACAAGAGACCCAGTACTTC. Residues: CASRTGAIQETQYF.

In its sample, this clone was seen a few times. The chain is built from TRBV5-1 and TRBJ1-1; D is uncertain. V was shortened by 1 base and J by 1 base, with 5 bases between the two germline ends. Germline V lookup: CDR1 SGHRS, CDR2 YFSETQ. This CDR3 is built from 13 residues. CDR3 sequence: CASSLTENTEAFF. CDR3 sequence (DNA): TGCGCCAGCAGCTTGACAGAGAACACTGAAGCTTTCTTT.

The chain joins TRBV6-5 to TRBJ2-7, with 7 bases lining up with TRBD1. The CDR3 has 15 amino acids. V shed 0 bases and J 0 bases; nucleotides not matched to a gene: 2. CDR1 MNHEY and CDR2 SVGAGI come from the germline V gene. CDR3 bases: TGTGCCAGCAGTTACTCGGGACAGAGCTCCTACGAGCAGTACTTC. Translation gives CASSYSGQSSYEQYF.

The chain is built from TRBV15 and TRBJ2-7, with D tentatively TRBD1 (5 bases). Trimming took off 6 bases at V and 1 base at J, with 13 bases between the two ends. Germline values: CDR1 LNHNV, CDR2 YYDKDF (reference sequence). CDR3 length: 14 residues. The CDR3 nucleotides are TGTGCCACCAGGGTTTCGGCAGGGTCCTACGAGCAGTACTTC. Amino acid sequence: CATRVSAGSYEQYF. The whole variable domain, filled in from reference TRBV15 and TRBJ2-7, reads DAMVIQNPRYQVTQFGKPVTLSCSQTLNHNVMYWYQQKSSQAPKLLFHYYDKDFNNEADTPDNFQSRRPNTSFCFLDIRSPGLGDTAMYLCATRVSAGSYEQYFGPGTRLTVT.

The V and J genes are TRBV6-5 and TRBJ1-3; 8 bases are shared with TRBD1. Germline V gene data show CDR1 as MNHEY and CDR2 as SVGAGI. The CDR3 consists of 15 residues. J lost 0 bases, V lost 5 bases, and 3 bases had no gene match. The CDR3 loop is CASSRQGSSGNTIYF. The CDR3 DNA follows: TGTGCCAGCAGTCGACAGGGGAGCTCTGGAAACACCATATATTTT.

The rearrangement links TRBV28 to TRBJ1-1; TRBD1 aligns across 8 bases. CDR1 and CDR2 from the germline V gene are MDHEN and SYDVKM. V was clipped by 6 bases and J by 4 bases; unmatched bases: 10. This CDR3 is 15 amino acids long. This CDR3 is CASRYASTGVTEAFF. The CDR3 region has the DNA TGTGCCAGCAGGTACGCTTCGACAGGGGTCACTGAAGCTTTCTTT. The full variable domain, in which reference TRBV28 and TRBJ1-1 provide the parts outside the CDR3, is DVKVTQSSRYLVKRTGEKVFLECVQDMDHENMFWYRQDPGLGLRLIYFSYDVKMKEKGDIPEGYSVSREKKERFSLILESASTNQTSMYLCASRYASTGVTEAFFGQGTRLTVV.

This chain links TRBV30 with TRBJ1-3; D is possibly TRBD1 (6 bases). Germline assignment: CDR1 GTSNPN and CDR2 SVGIG (reference sequence). The CDR3 is made up of 12 amino acids. V was cut by 5 bases and J by 4 bases, with 9 bases left in between. CDR3 nucleotides: TGTGCCTGGGGAGGACAGGGAAACACCATATATTTT. This encodes CAWGGQGNTIYF.

The rearrangement links TRBV28 to TRBJ2-1, with 9 bases aligning to TRBD1. The CDR3 length is 16 residues. Germline loops: CDR1 MDHEN, CDR2 SYDVKM. J was trimmed by 8 bases and V by 5 bases; bases with no gene match: 13. The CDR3 DNA reads TGTGCCAGCAGTATCCTGGGACAGGGAGGTCGAGATGAGCAGTTCTTC. Its translation is CASSILGQGGRDEQFF.

This sequence joins TRBV6-5 and TRBJ1-6; D uncertain. This CDR3 contains 12 residues. Deletions cut 3 bases from V and 10 bases from J, with 7 bases between. Germline V gene data show CDR1 as MNHEY and CDR2 as SVGAGI. CDR3 residues: CASSYQESPLHF. The CDR3 DNA follows: TGTGCCAGCAGTTATCAGGAATCACCCCTCCACTTT.

This chain links TRBV21-1 with TRBJ2-4; the D call of TRBD2 is as the table states it, not checked on the DNA. TRBV21-1 is noted as a pseudogene. The CDR3 is 17 amino acids. DNA for the CDR3: TGTGCCAGCAGCAAAGGAACTCAAATCCTAGCCAAAAACATTCAGTACTTC. Amino acids: CASSKGTQILAKNIQYF.

The chain recombines TRBV6-6 with TRBJ1-4; maybe TRBD1 (5 bases). Trimming shortened V by 5 bases and J by 7 bases, and 8 bases separated the two germline ends. CDR1 is MNHNY and CDR2 is SVGAGI in the germline V gene (reference sequence). This CDR3 region has 12 residues. The CDR3 DNA is TGTGCCAGCAGTGCCCAGGGTGAAAAACTGTTTTTT. It translates to CASSAQGEKLFF.

The table lists this clone with a few counts. The J gene is TRBJ1-3, the V gene TRBV11-1; no firm D call. The V end was cut by 3 bases, the J end by 1 base, with 13 bases between. Germline V CDR1 and CDR2: SGHAT, FQDESV (reference sequence). The CDR3 loop spans 16 amino acids. The chain's CDR3 is CASSFGLAASGNTIYF. The CDR3 bases are TGTGCCAGCAGCTTCGGGTTGGCAGCTTCTGGAAACACCATATATTTT.